Listed below are T cell receptor beta chains from one sample, sequenced in a study of shared clonotypes between healthy human individuals. Profiling relied on immunoSEQ multiplex PCR, and the TCRdb table lists in-frame clones only, not all of them. The data hold approximately 600,000 clones, with roughly 95% observed a single time. Sequenced sample: naive CD8+ T cells sorted from blood. The receptor set was obtained from a woman aged 30 to 39 in good health. Each CDR3 is given without its conserved first and last residue. The listing skips clone size in some rows; elsewhere it reads once, few, many or a size class.

NA	TRBV6-1	TRBJ1-5	ASSEGRLPGQPQH
NA	TRBV27	TRBJ2-7	ASSLRQGTSYEQY
NA	TRBV5-1	TRBJ2-5	ASSQLAGGPLEQY
NA	TRBV11-2	TRBJ2-7	ASSPTPIWYEQY
NA	TRBV9	TRBJ2-1	ASSPPRLAGVEQF
NA	TRBV19	TRBJ1-2	ASSMETGLYGYT
NA	TRBV28	TRBJ1-4	ASSDRAEKLF
NA	TRBV28	TRBJ2-1	ASSSLTGVWGNEQF
once	TRBV28	TRBJ1-2	ASIGGQPNYGYT
NA	TRBV7-9	TRBJ1-1	ASRPVHYEAF
NA	TRBV30	TRBJ2-5	AWGAQGREWEQY
NA	TRBV19	TRBJ2-7	ASSSAPTSENYEQY
NA	TRBV6-5	TRBJ2-1	ASSSYDRGHRF
NA	TRBV9	TRBJ2-7	ASSAGTRPYEQY
NA	TRBV9	TRBJ2-1	ASSDAEGLASEQF